These 28 T cell receptor beta chains were all obtained from the same sample, sequenced in a study of T-cell memory formation after mild COVID-19. MiXCR, run by TCRdb on the 5' RACE reads, gives a single entry per CDR3 protein. The profile shows 350,000 to 450,000 distinct CDR3 sequences, around an eighth of them singletons. The sample taken for sequencing was PBMCs or a T cell subset sorted from them (not recorded which). All receptors come from a man aged 18 to 29 who had mild COVID-19 (a few samples of this study predate the infection). Cell type and time point are not known.

This chain links TRBV4-2 with TRBJ1-5; D remains ambiguous. CDR3 length equals 14 residues. Germline lookup yields CDR1 LGHNA and CDR2 YNFKEQ. Between the trimmed V and J ends, which lost 8 bases and 3 bases, there was a span of 14 bases. The CDR3, as DNA: TGTGCCAGCTCACCGGGTGGGCCCAATCAGCCCCAGCATTTT. Protein: CASSPGGPNQPQHF.

The CDR3 spells CASSYSRAPTGELFF. The CDR3 region has the DNA TGTGCCAGCAGTTACTCCCGGGCCCCCACCGGGGAGCTGTTTTTT. The genes are TRBV6-2 or TRBV6-3 and TRBJ2-2; the D is unclear. The CDR3 length is 15 residues. Trimming removed 0 bases at V and 4 bases at J, with 9 bases between. From germline, CDR1 is MNHEY and CDR2 SVGEGT.

The chain recombines TRBV6-5 with TRBJ2-2; 7 bases are a match to TRBD1. J gave up 7 bases and V 2 bases, and 7 bases lay outside the gene matches. This CDR3 region has 15 residues. Germline V lookup: CDR1 MNHEY, CDR2 SVGAGI. The CDR3 is CASSYAGTAYGELFF. DNA for the CDR3: TGTGCCAGCAGTTACGCCGGGACAGCCTACGGGGAGCTGTTTTTT.

The CDR3 is CASSPYTTGGSGEQYF. The CDR3 DNA reads as TGTGCCAGCTCACCTTATACGACAGGGGGAAGCGGCGAGCAGTACTTC. The chain employs TRBV18 and TRBJ2-7; 9 nucleotides match TRBD1. With 3 bases clipped from V and 6 bases from J, the junction kept 12 bases outside the gene matches. Germline assignment: CDR1 KGHSH and CDR2 LQKENI. The CDR3 extends over 16 amino acids.

The chain combines TRBV10-3 with TRBJ1-3, with no clear D. The V gene's germline CDR1 is ENHRY and CDR2 SYGVKD. Trimming removed 5 bases from V and 0 bases from J, with 11 bases in between. The CDR3 runs to 15 residues. CDR3 loop: CAISPAGYSGNTIYF. In nucleotides, the CDR3 is TGTGCCATCAGTCCCGCGGGCTACTCTGGAAACACCATATATTTT.

This sequence joins TRBV10-3 and TRBJ2-7; 8 bases fit TRBD1. Trimming cost V 10 bases and J 7 bases; bases outside gene matches: 12. The CDR3 covers 13 residues. Germline V gives CDR1 ENHRY, CDR2 SYGVKD. As DNA, the CDR3 is TGTGCCACGCAGGACAGGGTGGGTGAGGAGCAGTACTTC. It codes for CATQDRVGEEQYF.

This clonotype was counted only a few times. V is TRBV11-2 and J is TRBJ1-1, with D hard to call. CDR3 size: 15 residues. CDR1 is SGHAT and CDR2 is FQNNGV in the germline V gene. Deletions cut 0 bases from V and 4 bases from J, with 12 bases between. The CDR3 sequence is CASSLDLGGLTEAFF. CDR3 in DNA: TGTGCCAGCAGCTTAGATTTGGGAGGACTCACTGAAGCTTTCTTT.

This chain uses TRBV12-3 or TRBV12-4 with TRBJ1-3; D unresolved. V was clipped by 5 bases and J by 8 bases, with 7 bases between them. There are 11 residues in the CDR3. The CDR3 here is CASSPGYTIYF. The CDR3 DNA reads TGTGCCAGCAGTCCCGGATACACCATATATTTT.

The chain has TRBV5-1 and TRBJ2-3; a possible D gene is TRBD1 (5 bases). The CDR3 runs to 14 residues. Germline assignment: CDR1 SGHRS and CDR2 YFSETQ. V was shortened by 6 bases and J by 3 bases, with 14 bases between the two germline ends. CDR3 protein: CASTLQGRTDTQYF. The CDR3 coding sequence is TGCGCCAGCACGCTCCAGGGTAGGACAGATACGCAGTATTTT.

V gene TRBV9 combines with J gene TRBJ2-7, with no clear D. V lost 0 bases, J lost 1 base, and 8 bases lay in between. The CDR3 contains 14 residues. Germline values: CDR1 SGDLS, CDR2 YYNGEE. DNA for the CDR3: TGTGCCAGCAGCGTAGACGCCGGATCCTACGAGCAGTACTTC. Translation gives CASSVDAGSYEQYF.

This chain connects TRBV28 to TRBJ2-4; the match to TRBD1 covers 9 bases. The germline V gene encodes CDR1 MDHEN and CDR2 SYDVKM. The CDR3 length is 18 residues. V shed 5 bases and J 3 bases; nucleotides not matched to a gene: 14. CDR3 sequence (DNA): TGTGCCAGCAGTCAATATACCGGGACAGGGTTGGACAAAAACATTCAGTACTTC. As protein: CASSQYTGTGLDKNIQYF. Looking up the rest from reference TRBV28 and TRBJ2-4 gives the full variable domain: DVKVTQSSRYLVKRTGEKVFLECVQDMDHENMFWYRQDPGLGLRLIYFSYDVKMKEKGDIPEGYSVSREKKERFSLILESASTNQTSMYLCASSQYTGTGLDKNIQYFGAGTRLSVL.

The V gene is TRBV20-1, the J gene TRBJ2-1; D possibly corresponds to TRBD2 (6 bases). Deletions cut 6 bases from V and 6 bases from J, with 15 bases between. The CDR3 totals 13 residues. CDR1 DFQATT and CDR2 SNEGSKA come from the germline V gene (reference sequence). CDR3 in amino acids: CSAPKAGLNEQFF. CDR3 nucleotides: TGCAGTGCCCCCAAGGCGGGGCTCAATGAGCAGTTCTTC.

This clonotype was found many times. The genes are TRBV6-5 and TRBJ2-3; D is uncertain. Germline V gives CDR1 MNHEY, CDR2 SVGAGI. V was trimmed by 2 bases and J by 6 bases, leaving 9 bases between them. CDR3 length: 13 residues. The CDR3 DNA reads TGTGCCAGCAGTTACCCTGCCGCCGATACGCAGTATTTT. Translated, it gives CASSYPAADTQYF.

This chain links TRBV2 with TRBJ1-5; tentatively, D is TRBD1 (5 bases). CDR3 length: 14 amino acids. CDR1 SNHLY and CDR2 FYNNEI come from the germline V gene. V was trimmed by 9 bases and J by 6 bases, leaving 18 bases between them. The chain's CDR3 is CASRGALRGQPQHF. In nucleotides, the CDR3 is TGTGCCAGTCGCGGGGCCTTAAGAGGTCAGCCCCAGCATTTT. Together with reference TRBV2 and TRBJ1-5, the CDR3 gives the full variable domain: EPEVTQTPSHQVTQMGQEVILRCVPISNHLYFYWYRQILGQKVEFLVSFYNNEISEKSEIFDDQFSVERPDGSNFTLKIRSTKLEDSAMYFCASRGALRGQPQHFGDGTRLSIL.

The sample holds a few counts of this clonotype. The chain links TRBV4-3 to TRBJ2-3; no reliable D call. The CDR3 has 13 residues. Germline CDR1 and CDR2: LGHNA and YSLEER. With 4 bases removed from V and 4 bases from J, the gap between germline ends came to 9 bases. CDR3 region: CASSPQLADTQYF. The CDR3 region has the DNA TGCGCCAGCAGCCCCCAGCTAGCAGATACGCAGTATTTT.

This clonotype was counted at least ten times. The rearrangement joins TRBV11-2 to TRBJ1-2; D is ambiguous. The V gene lost 1 base and the J gene lost 0 bases, with 0 bases spanning the gap. The CDR3 extends over 12 amino acids. Germline V gene data show CDR1 as SGHAT and CDR2 as FQNNGV. CDR3 coding DNA: TGTGCCAGCAGCTTAGCTAACTATGGCTACACCTTC. Translation gives CASSLANYGYTF.

The rearrangement joins TRBV27 to TRBJ2-1; 10 nucleotides agree with TRBD2. The length of the CDR3 is 13 residues. Germline CDR1 MNHEY, CDR2 SMNVEV (reference sequence). J gave up 10 bases and V 2 bases, and 2 bases lay outside the gene matches. The CDR3 DNA is TGTGCCAGCAGTTTAGTAGCGGGGGGCGAGCAGTTCTTC. Protein: CASSLVAGGEQFF.

This clonotype has a count of ten or more. The CDR3 sequence is CASSPGTGNSPLHF. CDR3 nucleotide sequence: TGTGCCAGCAGCCCCGGGACGGGCAATTCACCCCTCCACTTT. This chain connects TRBV12-3 or TRBV12-4 to TRBJ1-6; the D gene is possibly TRBD1 (5 bases). V lost 6 bases, J lost 7 bases, and 13 bases lay in between. CDR3 length equals 14 residues.

In DNA form, the CDR3 reads TGTGCCAGCAGAGCAGGGGAATATCAGCCCCAGCATTTT. Translating it yields CASRAGEYQPQHF. V and J are TRBV7-9 and TRBJ1-5; possibly TRBD1 for D (6 bases). The V end was cut by 6 bases, the J end by 5 bases, with 11 bases between. Germline V lookup: CDR1 SEHNR, CDR2 FQNEAQ (reference sequence). The CDR3 totals 13 residues.

This chain uses TRBV9 with TRBJ2-6, with D perhaps matching TRBD1 or TRBD2 (5 bases each). V was cut by 2 bases and J by 2 bases, with 8 bases left in between. This CDR3 has 15 amino acids. Germline loops: CDR1 SGDLS, CDR2 YYNGEE. CDR3 in DNA: TGTGCCAGCAGCGTCCTGGGGGCTGGGGCCAACGTCCTGACTTTC. This sequence encodes CASSVLGAGANVLTF.

Only a few counts were recorded for this clonotype. The rearrangement links TRBV18 to TRBJ2-7; the D gene could be TRBD1 or TRBD2 (5 bases each). The V gene's germline CDR1 is KGHSH and CDR2 LQKENI. The CDR3 loop spans 13 amino acids. Trimming took 4 bases from V and 4 from J, leaving 11 bases between them. The CDR3 is CASSLRDGYEQYF. CDR3 sequence (DNA): TGTGCCAGCTCACTACGGGACGGTTACGAGCAGTACTTC.

This clonotype showed up many times. This sequence joins TRBV6-1 and TRBJ2-1; no clear D gene. The CDR3 runs 13 residues. Germline V gives CDR1 MNHNS, CDR2 SASEGT. Trimming stripped 2 bases from V and 6 bases from J, with 8 bases between. The DNA for the CDR3 is TGTGCCAGCAGTGAAATCACCAGCAATGAGCAGTTCTTC. Encoded protein: CASSEITSNEQFF.

The chain links TRBV11-3 to TRBJ2-3, with D tentatively TRBD1 or TRBD2 (5 bases each). The CDR3 has 15 amino acids. In germline, CDR1 is SGHNT, CDR2 YENEEA. Trimming removed 3 bases from V and 5 bases from J, with 15 bases in between. In DNA form, the CDR3 reads TGTGCCAGCAGCTTGGGACGTCTGGGCATAGATACGCAGTATTTT. Amino acids: CASSLGRLGIDTQYF.

J is TRBJ1-2 and V is TRBV10-3; D is unclear. Trimming shortened V by 2 bases and J by 4 bases, and 14 bases separated the two germline ends. CDR1 is ENHRY and CDR2 is SYGVKD in the germline V gene. The CDR3 totals 15 residues. CDR3 loop: CAISEGQEVIYGYTF. For the CDR3, the DNA is TGTGCCATCAGTGAGGGCCAGGAGGTAATCTATGGCTACACCTTC.

This clonotype was recorded a few times. Germline is not matched at one junction end, which may reflect a read error. This sequence joins TRBV5-1 and TRBJ2-1; D gene uncertain. The CDR3 runs to 19 residues. CDR1 SGHRS and CDR2 YFSETQ come from the germline V gene. CDR3 sequence (DNA): TGCGCCAGCAGCTTGGCCCCCCTCCTGACACGTCTGACCTACAATGAGCAGATCTTC. Protein product: CASSLAPLLTRLTYNEQIF.

This clonotype was counted many times. The chain links TRBV12-3 or TRBV12-4 to TRBJ1-5; TRBD1 might be the D (5 bases). The CDR3 loop spans 13 amino acids. Between the trimmed V and J ends, which lost 3 bases and 11 bases, there was a span of 14 bases. CDR3 protein: CASSFKATRAQHF. The CDR3, as DNA: TGTGCCAGCAGTTTCAAGGCTACCAGGGCCCAGCATTTT.

This clonotype was seen many times. The chain recombines TRBV5-1 with TRBJ2-1; perhaps TRBD2 as D (6 bases). V was trimmed by 6 bases and J by 8 bases, leaving 12 bases between them. The CDR3 is 12 residues long. Germline CDR1 SGHRS, CDR2 YFSETQ. The CDR3 is CASKYGSHEQFF. In DNA, the CDR3 is TGCGCCAGCAAGTACGGGAGCCATGAGCAGTTCTTC.

This clonotype occurred a few times. The J gene is TRBJ2-1, the V gene TRBV9; possible D gene TRBD2, 7 bases. The germline CDR1 and CDR2 sequences are SGDLS and YYNGEE. Trimming shortened V by 0 bases and J by 1 base, and 14 bases separated the two germline ends. The CDR3 runs 17 residues. CDR3 coding DNA: TGTGCCAGCAGCGTAGCTACGCGGGGGCGGTCCTACAATGAGCAGTTCTTC. Amino acids: CASSVATRGRSYNEQFF.